The 17 T cell receptor beta chains below all came from one sample that was sequenced in a study of T cells in Graves' hyperthyroidism and ophthalmopathy. Template material for amplifying TCR beta CDR3 regions consisted of RNA transcripts. A first-round RT-PCR of the TCR CDR3 used the HTBI primer set. Via MiXCR, TCRdb re-called the multiplex PCR reads, giving one row per CDR3 protein. This repertoire shows roughly 510,000 distinct CDR3 sequences, more than 20% found once; its top ten account for more than 20%. Material for sequencing was blood. These receptors were taken from a man in his late teens or twenties with Graves' hyperthyroidism.

This clonotype was counted many times. The chain employs TRBV6-1 and TRBJ1-5; D is perhaps TRBD1 (5 bases). The V end lost 7 bases, the J end lost 3 bases, and 10 bases lay between the germline ends. The CDR3 is 13 amino acids. Germline CDR1 reads MNHNS; CDR2 reads SASEGT. CDR3 in amino acids: CASTWGVNQPQHF. The CDR3 DNA follows: TGTGCCAGCACGTGGGGGGTCAATCAGCCCCAGCATTTT.

This chain uses TRBV2 with TRBJ1-1, with D hard to call. Trimming removed 1 base from V and 10 bases from J, with 10 bases in between. This CDR3 comprises 12 residues. Germline CDR1 reads SNHLY; CDR2 reads FYNNEI. The DNA of the CDR3 is TGTGCCAGCAGTGAAGAGGCGGTCGGAGCTTTCTTT. Translated: CASSEEAVGAFF.

This clonotype was detected only a few times. The chain is built from TRBV6-1 and TRBJ2-7, with a tentative D call TRBD2 (6 bases). Germline CDR1 reads MNHNS; CDR2 reads SASEGT. The CDR3 has 11 residues. The V end lost 8 bases, the J end lost 5 bases, and 10 bases lay between the germline ends. The DNA for the CDR3 is TGTGCCAGCCGGGGGAACAACGAGCAGTACTTC. Translation gives CASRGNNEQYF.

In this sample, this clonotype turned up many times. This chain uses TRBV14 with TRBJ1-1, with TRBD1 matching 8 bases. The CDR3 has 15 amino acids. J was trimmed by 1 base and V by 4 bases; bases with no gene match: 5. The V gene's germline CDR1 is SGHDN and CDR2 FVKESK. The CDR3 nucleotides are TGTGCCAGCAGCCTCCGGACAGGGCAGAACACTGAAGCTTTCTTT. Its translation: CASSLRTGQNTEAFF.

Ten or more counts support this clonotype. This chain joins TRBV6-5 and TRBJ1-5; no clear D. Deletions cut 6 bases from V and 6 bases from J, with 12 bases between. CDR3 size: 13 residues. Germline CDR1 MNHEY, CDR2 SVGAGI. In DNA form, the CDR3 reads TGTGCCAGCAGGCTCTCGGAGTTTCAGCCCCAGCATTTT. It specifies CASRLSEFQPQHF.

This clonotype was recorded at least ten times. The CDR3 DNA is TGTGCCAGCAGCCGGGATTCTCAAGAGACCCAGTACTTC. It encodes CASSRDSQETQYF. The chain recombines TRBV18 with TRBJ2-5, with D tentatively TRBD2 (5 bases). V lost 8 bases, J lost 2 bases, and 12 bases lay in between. This CDR3 contains 13 residues. The germline V gene has CDR1 KGHSH and CDR2 LQKENI. Together with reference TRBV18 and TRBJ2-5, the CDR3 gives the full variable domain: NAGVMQNPRHLVRRRGQEARLRCSPMKGHSHVYWYRQLPEEGLKFMVYLQKENIIDESGMPKERFSAEFPKEGPSILRIQQVVRGDSAAYFCASSRDSQETQYFGPGTRLLVL.

This clonotype was recorded many times. The V and J genes are TRBV6-1 and TRBJ2-7, with a possible D match to TRBD1 (5 bases). Trimming pared 0 bases from V and 2 bases from J, leaving 14 bases between. The CDR3 length is 16 residues. CDR1 MNHNS and CDR2 SASEGT come from the germline V gene. DNA for the CDR3: TGTGCCAGCAGTGAAGCCCCCATGGGGCAGGCCTACGAGCAGTACTTC. Residues: CASSEAPMGQAYEQYF.

This clonotype has just a few counts. The chain has TRBV5-5 and TRBJ2-7; 11 nucleotides align to TRBD2. The CDR3 runs to 16 residues. Per germline, CDR1 SGHKS and CDR2 YYEKEE (reference sequence). Trimming cost V 2 bases and J 0 bases; bases outside gene matches: 4. The CDR3 region has the DNA TGTGCCAGCAGCTTATCACTAGCGGGGGTCTCCTACGAGCAGTACTTC. As protein: CASSLSLAGVSYEQYF.

The chain joins TRBV20-1 to TRBJ2-7; 8 bases are a match to TRBD1. Losses at the gene ends were 6 bases for V and 4 bases for J; bases not matched to a gene: 8. Germline V lookup: CDR1 DFQATT, CDR2 SNEGSKA (reference sequence). The CDR3 runs to 13 residues. CDR3 DNA sequence: TGCAGTGCGGTCGGACAGGGACCTTACGAGCAGTACTTC. This sequence encodes CSAVGQGPYEQYF.

This clonotype was observed at least ten times. This sequence joins TRBV15 and TRBJ2-2; D gene ambiguous. Germline V gene data show CDR1 as LNHNV and CDR2 as YYDKDF (reference sequence). The CDR3 has 17 amino acids. Trimming removed 0 bases from V and 3 bases from J, with 14 bases in between. The DNA for the CDR3 is TGTGCCACCAGCAGAGATCGAAGAGTCCGCTACACCGGGGAGCTGTTTTTT. It translates to CATSRDRRVRYTGELFF.

There are a few counts of this clonotype. The V gene is TRBV6-1, the J gene TRBJ2-7; D may be TRBD1 (5 bases). V was clipped by 2 bases and J by 3 bases, with 8 bases between them. CDR1 and CDR2 (germline): MNHNS, SASEGT. CDR3 length: 13 amino acids. CDR3 in amino acids: CASSELGRYEQYF. The CDR3 DNA reads as TGTGCCAGCAGTGAATTGGGGCGCTACGAGCAGTACTTC.

This clonotype was seen a handful of times. The chain couples TRBV30 to TRBJ1-5; D unclear. CDR1 and CDR2 (germline): GTSNPN, SVGIG (reference sequence). The CDR3 has 13 amino acids. The V end was cut by 0 bases, the J end by 7 bases, with 10 bases between. CDR3 amino acids: CAWSVKGAQPQHF. CDR3 coding DNA: TGTGCCTGGAGTGTAAAGGGAGCCCAGCCCCAGCATTTT.

This clonotype was detected a few times. The chain uses TRBV15 and TRBJ2-7; the D gene is possibly TRBD2 (5 bases). The CDR3 length is 20 residues. V was shortened by 0 bases and J by 3 bases, with 27 bases between the two germline ends. The germline V gene has CDR1 LNHNV and CDR2 YYDKDF (reference sequence). The CDR3 spells CATSRDLETHRKPAGYEQYF. The CDR3 DNA reads TGTGCCACCAGCAGAGATCTCGAGACACACCGGAAACCGGCGGGCTACGAGCAGTACTTC.

This clonotype was seen ten or more times. The V call is TRBV15, the J call TRBJ2-5; 11 bases fit TRBD2. This CDR3 has 17 amino acids. CDR1 is LNHNV, CDR2 YYDKDF, per germline (reference sequence). With V trimmed by 1 base and J by 5 bases, 9 bases remained unmatched. Here the CDR3 reads CATSRGLAGLGGETQYF. The DNA for the CDR3 is TGTGCCACCAGCAGAGGACTAGCGGGGCTCGGGGGGGAGACCCAGTACTTC. Looking up the rest from reference TRBV15 and TRBJ2-5 gives the full variable domain: DAMVIQNPRYQVTQFGKPVTLSCSQTLNHNVMYWYQQKSSQAPKLLFHYYDKDFNNEADTPDNFQSRRPNTSFCFLDIRSPGLGDTAMYLCATSRGLAGLGGETQYFGPGTRLLVL.

Ten or more counts support this clonotype. The chain links TRBV12-3 or TRBV12-4 to TRBJ1-1; D possibly corresponds to TRBD1 (5 bases). CDR3 length: 16 residues. V was trimmed by 6 bases and J by 0 bases, leaving 17 bases between them. Here the CDR3 reads CASSIQANKMNTEAFF. CDR3 nucleotide sequence: TGTGCCAGCAGCATACAGGCGAATAAGATGAACACTGAAGCTTTCTTT.

This clonotype was detected many times. J is TRBJ1-1 and V is TRBV12-3 or TRBV12-4; D is ambiguous. V lost 5 bases, J lost 0 bases, and 4 bases lay in between. The CDR3 spans 12 residues. DNA for the CDR3: TGTGCCAGCAGTCCTATGAACACTGAAGCTTTCTTT. This gives the protein CASSPMNTEAFF.

V is TRBV2 and J is TRBJ1-2; TRBD1 matches at 7 bases. Germline loops: CDR1 SNHLY, CDR2 FYNNEI. The J segment lost 6 bases and the V segment lost 10 bases, leaving 11 bases of the junction unmatched. The CDR3 length is 13 residues. The CDR3 is CATPGTAAHGYTF. CDR3 bases: TGTGCCACCCCCGGGACAGCCGCTCATGGCTACACCTTC.